A single sample gave rise to the 22 T cell receptor beta chains below, sequenced in a study of blood T cells in healthy people across ages (dated by TCRdb to between 2014 and 2017). Library preparation was by 5' RACE. TCRdb records Illumina HiSeq 2500 as the sequencer. A second 7 to 11 cycle PCR used a sample-barcoded 5' primer and a J-beta primer mix. Using fastp trimming at Q25 and MiXCR clonotype assembly, TCRdb reanalyzed the public sequencing data and kept in-frame beta chains. All rows with the same CDR3 protein become a single entry with the most common DNA and genes. Present in this sample are about 680,000 distinct CDR3 sequences, 49% of which were seen just once. The ten most abundant clones make up around a third of the sample. The sample consisted of blood. The receptors were sampled from an older woman in good health.

This chain connects TRBV20-1 to TRBJ2-5, with D possibly TRBD2 on 5 matching bases. Germline lookup yields CDR1 DFQATT and CDR2 SNEGSKA (reference sequence). Trimming cost V 0 bases and J 5 bases, with 19 bases left between them. CDR3 length: 16 residues. The CDR3, as DNA: TGCAGTGCTAGAGATGCCGAACACGCCGGCGGGGAGACCCAGTACTTC. This gives the protein CSARDAEHAGGETQYF.

This chain connects TRBV9 to TRBJ2-5; the match to TRBD2 covers 12 bases. CDR1 and CDR2 from the germline V gene are SGDLS and YYNGEE. Germline trimming cut 4 bases from V and 5 bases from J; bases unmatched to any gene: 12. The CDR3 is 17 amino acids. Here the CDR3 reads CASSHGLAGSGPETQYF. CDR3 nucleotide sequence: TGTGCCAGCAGCCACGGACTAGCGGGATCTGGCCCGGAGACCCAGTACTTC.

The rearrangement joins TRBV27 to TRBJ2-2, with 8 bases matching TRBD1. The CDR3 totals 15 residues. The V and J ends lost 5 bases and 4 bases, in that order; junction bases with no gene match: 6. Per germline, CDR1 MNHEY and CDR2 SMNVEV (reference sequence). DNA of the CDR3: TGTGCCAGCAGTCCCGGACAGGGAAGCACCGGGGAGCTGTTTTTT. This encodes CASSPGQGSTGELFF.

J is TRBJ2-1 and V is TRBV20-1; the D is unclear. V gave up 1 base and J gave up 4 bases, with 11 bases separating them. CDR1 is DFQATT and CDR2 is SNEGSKA in the germline V gene (reference sequence). This CDR3 comprises 14 residues. The CDR3 loop is CSARAGRRYNEQFF. In nucleotides, the CDR3 is TGCAGTGCTAGAGCCGGGCGACGTTACAATGAGCAGTTCTTC.

V and J are TRBV5-1 and TRBJ2-5, with 13 bases identical to TRBD2. V gave up 0 bases and J gave up 4 bases; unmatched junction bases: 3. CDR3 size: 16 residues. Germline values: CDR1 SGHRS, CDR2 YFSETQ. In DNA form, the CDR3 reads TGCGCCAGCAGCTTGGGACTAGCGGGAGGAAGAGAGACCCAGTACTTC. Residues: CASSLGLAGGRETQYF.

This chain links TRBV20-1 with TRBJ2-1; 11 bases line up with TRBD2. The J call may be mistaken, given a closer DNA end match to TRBJ2-7. Germline V lookup: CDR1 DFQATT, CDR2 SNEGSKA (reference sequence). The CDR3 consists of 13 residues. CDR3 in amino acids: CSFTSGSMDEQYF. CDR3 sequence (DNA): TGCAGTTTCACTAGCGGGAGTATGGACGAGCAGTACTTC.

The chain joins TRBV5-1 to TRBJ1-1; no clear D gene. V dropped 2 bases and J dropped 5 bases, with 10 bases sitting between them. CDR1 and CDR2 from the germline V gene are SGHRS and YFSETQ. The CDR3 loop spans 13 amino acids. The CDR3 here is CASSFEGYTEAFF. CDR3 DNA sequence: TGCGCCAGCAGCTTTGAGGGATATACTGAAGCTTTCTTT.

This clonotype was found a few times. The V gene is TRBV6-2 or TRBV6-3, the J gene TRBJ2-7; 13 positions match TRBD2. This CDR3 has 15 residues. J lost 3 bases, V lost 6 bases, and 5 bases had no gene match. CDR1 MNHEY and CDR2 SVGEGT come from the germline V gene. The CDR3 spells CASRRGLAGVYEQYF. The DNA of the CDR3 is TGTGCCAGCAGGAGAGGACTAGCGGGAGTCTACGAGCAGTACTTC.

In this sample, this clonotype turned up a few times. The rearrangement uses TRBV7-8 and TRBJ2-7, with 8 bases fitting TRBD1. The CDR3 is 15 amino acids. Germline loops: CDR1 SGHVS, CDR2 FQNEAQ. V lost 1 base to trimming and J lost 6 bases; unmatched junction nucleotides: 8. Written as DNA, the CDR3 is TGTGCCAGCAGCTTAGAGAGCAGGGGGCTCGGCGAGCAGTACTTC. Translating it yields CASSLESRGLGEQYF.

This rearrangement joins TRBV3-1 to TRBJ1-1; D perhaps matches TRBD1 (5 bases). This CDR3 spans 16 amino acids. Germline CDR1 reads LGHDT; CDR2 reads YNNKEL (reference sequence). V was clipped by 0 bases and J by 8 bases, with 19 bases between them. The CDR3 nucleotides read TGTGCCAGCAGCCAAGAGAGTGGGGACCAGGCCAGAGAAGCTTTCTTT. Its protein product is CASSQESGDQAREAFF.

Only a few counts were recorded for this clonotype. The chain carries TRBV29-1 and TRBJ2-5, with D perhaps matching TRBD2 (5 bases). V was trimmed by 3 bases and J by 2 bases, leaving 10 bases between them. CDR3 length: 13 amino acids. Per germline, CDR1 SQVTM and CDR2 ANQGSEA. As DNA, the CDR3 is TGCAGCGTTGATTCGGGGAATCAAGAGACCCAGTACTTC. This translates into CSVDSGNQETQYF.

A remark on this clonotype: An end of the junction differs from the germline gene, which may be a read error. The rearrangement uses TRBV7-2 and TRBJ2-1; no reliable D call. The germline CDR1 and CDR2 sequences are SGHTA and FQGNSA. CDR3 length: 14 residues. This chain's CDR3 is CASSLRWLLSERFF. The CDR3, as DNA: TGTGCCAGCAGCTTACGGTGGCTCCTAAGTGAGCGGTTCTTC.

Many counts were recorded for this clonotype. A much larger clone differs from this one at a single base, so this may be a read error. The chain combines TRBV29-1 with TRBJ2-5; 7 bases match TRBD2. Looked up from germline, CDR1 is SQVTM and CDR2 is ANQGSEA. This CDR3 comprises 13 residues. V lost 3 bases and J lost 4; bases outside the gene matches: 5. CDR3 in amino acids: CSVEWGGGETQYF. Here the CDR3 DNA reads TGCAGCGTTGAGTGGGGGGGAGGAGAGACCCAGTACTTC.

This sequence joins TRBV11-3 and TRBJ2-3, with 8 bases lining up with TRBD1. The CDR3 has 16 residues. V shed 5 bases, J shed 3 bases, and the junction held 10 bases outside the gene matches. CDR1 and CDR2 (germline): SGHNT, YENEEA. Written as DNA, the CDR3 is TGTGCCAGCAGCACCTCCGGGACAGGACCTACAGATACGCAGTATTTT. As protein: CASSTSGTGPTDTQYF.

This clonotype was recorded at least ten times. This chain links TRBV20-1 with TRBJ2-7; no reliable D call. The CDR3 contains 16 residues. V shed 1 base and J shed 6 bases, with 22 bases lying between them. Germline loops: CDR1 DFQATT, CDR2 SNEGSKA (reference sequence). The CDR3 loop is CSARVLLSGMVGEQYF. DNA of the CDR3: TGCAGTGCTAGAGTGTTACTGAGTGGGATGGTGGGCGAGCAGTACTTC.

There are a few counts of this clonotype. This rearrangement joins TRBV20-1 to TRBJ1-5, with D perhaps TRBD1 (5 bases). Germline loops: CDR1 DFQATT, CDR2 SNEGSKA (reference sequence). Trimming removed 4 bases at V and 7 bases at J, with 14 bases between. The CDR3 has 13 residues. Here the CDR3 reads CSANVQRDQPQHF. CDR3 nucleotides: TGCAGTGCTAACGTTCAGAGGGACCAGCCCCAGCATTTT.

This clonotype turned up a few times. CDR3 residues: CASSQDWGSEAETQYF. CDR3 nucleotide sequence: TGTGCCAGCAGCCAAGATTGGGGCTCAGAAGCTGAGACCCAGTACTTC. The chain recombines TRBV3-1 with TRBJ2-5; D is perhaps TRBD1 (5 bases). The V end was cut by 0 bases, the J end by 5 bases, with 16 bases between. The CDR3 spans 16 residues. Germline V gives CDR1 LGHDT, CDR2 YNNKEL (reference sequence).

The CDR3 coding sequence is TGTGCCAGCAGCGAGGGGGGGGCCACCTACGAGCAGTACTTC. Residues: CASSEGGATYEQYF. This chain joins TRBV9 and TRBJ2-7, with a weak D call TRBD2 (7 bases). The CDR3 is 14 amino acids. Per the germline V gene, CDR1 is SGDLS and CDR2 is YYNGEE. V dropped 3 bases and J dropped 2 bases, with 12 bases sitting between them.

This clonotype was counted once. The rearrangement uses TRBV14 and TRBJ1-4, with a tentative D call TRBD1 (6 bases). This CDR3 has 15 amino acids. The V and J ends lost 4 bases and 3 bases respectively, with 12 bases between them. The germline CDR1 and CDR2 sequences are SGHDN and FVKESK. The CDR3 sequence: CASSPRQASNEKLFF. CDR3 bases: TGTGCCAGCAGCCCCAGACAGGCCTCTAATGAAAAACTGTTTTTT.

As concerns this clonotype: This may come from a read error, since a much larger clone is one base off. The chain has TRBV30 and TRBJ2-1; maybe TRBD1 (5 bases). The germline V and J ends were trimmed by 2 bases and 3 bases, with 11 bases remaining between them. CDR1 is GTSNPN and CDR2 is SVGIG in the germline V gene (reference sequence). This CDR3 is 14 amino acids long. CDR3 region: CAWSPGLNYNEQFF. CDR3 bases: TGTGCCTGGAGTCCAGGGCTAAACTACAATGAGCAGTTCTTC.

This clonotype was observed a single time. This rearrangement joins TRBV20-1 to TRBJ2-3; tentatively, D is TRBD1 (5 bases). This CDR3 spans 13 amino acids. The germline V gene has CDR1 DFQATT and CDR2 SNEGSKA (reference sequence). The CDR3 DNA reads as TGCAGCGCCCGGACACCGACGACAGATACGCAGTATTTT. Its translation: CSARTPTTDTQYF.

V is TRBV3-1 and J is TRBJ2-4, with 8 bases identical to TRBD1. The J call may be mistaken, given a closer DNA end match to TRBJ2-7. The V gene's germline CDR1 is LGHDT and CDR2 YNNKEL (reference sequence). This CDR3 region has 15 residues. CDR3 amino acids: CASSQLGTGPYEQYF. The CDR3 nucleotides are TGTGCCAGCAGCCAACTCGGGACAGGCCCCTACGAGCAGTACTTC.